The subject of this entry is one T cell receptor (beta chain). The data derive from a study of PD-L1 blockade in urothelial cancer. The CDR3 runs to 14 residues. Germline CDR1 and CDR2: SGHNT and YYREEE (reference sequence). With 0 bases removed from V and 1 base from J, the gap between germline ends came to 5 bases. Time point: pretreatment peripheral blood. Assay used: immunoSEQ multiplex PCR; TCRdb lists only in-frame clones, some missing. The profile shows about 45,000 clones, around nine tenths of them singletons. This receptor was obtained from a donor at least 40 years old with urothelial cancer. This specimen consisted of PBMCs, obtained around atezolizumab (anti-PD-L1) treatment. J is TRBJ1-5 and V is TRBV5-4; D gene ambiguous. CDR3 residues: CASSLGPSNQPQHF. CDR3 bases: TGTGCCAGCAGCTTGGGGCCGAGCAATCAGCCCCAGCATTTT.